These 19 T cell receptor beta chains were sequenced from one sample in a study of control samples from healthy donors and cancer patients. Clones were read by immunoSEQ multiplex PCR, and TCRdb kept only the in-frame ones, dropping some. This table holds some 130,000 clones, 91% found once. Material: blood. The receptors derive from a man aged 18 to 29 in good health.

The rearrangement links TRBV5-1 to TRBJ2-1; perhaps TRBD2 as D (6 bases). This CDR3 contains 15 residues. Germline V gene lookup returns CDR1 SGHRS and CDR2 YFSETQ. Trimming removed 0 bases from V and 7 bases from J, with 14 bases in between. The DNA for the CDR3 is TGCGCCAGCAGCTTGGCCCCTAGGAGCGGGAATGAGCAGTTCTTC. The encoded protein is CASSLAPRSGNEQFF.

A note on this clone: Distinct nucleotide sequences in the sample also encode this CDR3. The gene calls are TRBV5-1 and TRBJ1-2; D gene unclear. Trimming stripped 0 bases from V and 1 base from J, with 7 bases between. CDR1 is SGHRS, CDR2 YFSETQ, per germline. This CDR3 is built from 14 residues. The CDR3 coding sequence is TGCGCCAGCAGCTTGGACGGACTTAACTATGGCTACACCTTC. Translation: CASSLDGLNYGYTF.

The chain links TRBV7-2 to TRBJ2-3, with no clear D. This CDR3 has 14 amino acids. Trimming left V 5 bases short and J 2 bases short, with 11 bases between. Per the germline V gene, CDR1 is SGHTA and CDR2 is FQGNSA. The chain's CDR3 is CASSPPAFTDTQYF. DNA of the CDR3: TGTGCCAGCAGCCCACCAGCTTTCACAGATACGCAGTATTTT. Drawing the rest from reference TRBV7-2 and TRBJ2-3, the complete variable domain is GAGVSQSPSNKVTEKGKDVELRCDPISGHTALYWYRQSLGQGLEFLIYFQGNSAPDKSGLPSDRFSAERTGGSVSTLTIQRTQQEDSAVYLCASSPPAFTDTQYFGPGTRLTVL.

This chain links TRBV9 with TRBJ1-2; D unresolved. The CDR3 contains 15 residues. V dropped 0 bases and J dropped 6 bases, with 15 bases sitting between them. From germline, CDR1 is SGDLS and CDR2 YYNGEE. Here the CDR3 DNA reads TGTGCCAGCAGCGTAGAGTGGGGAGAAGGGCATGGCTACACCTTC. Protein sequence: CASSVEWGEGHGYTF.

V and J are TRBV19 and TRBJ2-3; D is undetermined. The CDR3 sequence is 14 residues long. The V gene lost 7 bases and the J gene lost 4 bases, with 15 bases spanning the gap. From germline, CDR1 is LNHDA and CDR2 SQIVND (reference sequence). The CDR3 loop is CASTPFPGADTQYF. In DNA form, the CDR3 reads TGTGCCAGTACTCCTTTCCCCGGAGCAGATACGCAGTATTTT.

This clone was found once. The gene calls are TRBV7-2 and TRBJ2-3; 7 bases are a match to TRBD2. The germline V gene encodes CDR1 SGHTA and CDR2 FQGNSA. The trim removed 2 bases at V and 2 bases at J, leaving 7 bases unmatched. The CDR3 consists of 16 residues. CDR3 amino acids: CASSLYWGLNTDTQYF. The CDR3 DNA is TGTGCCAGCAGCTTATATTGGGGACTAAACACAGATACGCAGTATTTT.

The gene calls are TRBV6-5 and TRBJ1-1; 7 bases are shared with TRBD1. The CDR3 consists of 15 residues. The germline CDR1 and CDR2 sequences are MNHEY and SVGAGI. The V gene end was trimmed by 3 bases and the J gene end by 5 bases; junction bases not matched to a gene: 9. The CDR3 DNA sequence: TGTGCCAGCAGTTATTGGAGCAGGGGGGGAACTGAAGCTTTCTTT. Its translation: CASSYWSRGGTEAFF.

This chain connects TRBV30 to TRBJ2-7; D call uncertain. This CDR3 has 14 residues. Between the trimmed V and J ends, which lost 2 bases and 0 bases, there was a span of 11 bases. Germline V CDR1 and CDR2: GTSNPN, SVGIG (reference sequence). CDR3 residues: CAWSQRRASYEQYF. CDR3 sequence (DNA): TGTGCCTGGAGTCAAAGGCGCGCCTCCTACGAGCAGTACTTC.

The DNA of the CDR3 is TGTGCCAGCAGCTTAGGCAGGGCCCTAATGAACACTGAAGCTTTCTTT. Its protein is CASSLGRALMNTEAFF. The chain couples TRBV11-2 to TRBJ1-1, with a weak D call TRBD1 (5 bases). Germline V gene lookup returns CDR1 SGHAT and CDR2 FQNNGV. The length of the CDR3 is 16 residues. Trimming took off 1 base at V and 0 bases at J, with 12 bases between the two ends.

A few counts support this clone. V gene TRBV6-6 combines with J gene TRBJ2-2, with 9 positions matching TRBD1. Trimming took 6 bases from V and 5 from J; bases not matched to a gene: 7. Germline-derived CDR1 and CDR2 are MNHNY and SVGAGI (reference sequence). The CDR3 has 15 residues. The CDR3 sequence is CASSDRDRATGELFF. The CDR3 DNA follows: TGTGCCAGCAGCGACCGGGACAGGGCGACCGGGGAGCTGTTTTTT.

The chain carries TRBV2 and TRBJ2-2, with 7 bases matching TRBD1. The trim removed 7 bases at V and 6 bases at J, leaving 8 bases unmatched. In germline, CDR1 is SNHLY, CDR2 FYNNEI. The CDR3 contains 14 residues. The CDR3 DNA reads as TGTGCCAGCAATCGACAGGGCCGGGCCGGGGAGCTGTTTTTT. This codes for CASNRQGRAGELFF.

V is TRBV21-1 and J is TRBJ1-2. TRBV21-1 has pseudogene status. The CDR3 is 17 amino acids. The CDR3 nucleotides read TGTGCCAGCAGCAATCTTAAAAGAAACACCCACGGGGGCGGCTACACCTTC. As protein: CASSNLKRNTHGGGYTF.

The J gene is TRBJ1-3, the V gene TRBV5-1, with D hard to call. This CDR3 comprises 17 residues. Trimming took 1 base from V and 5 from J, leaving 19 bases between them. Germline lookup yields CDR1 SGHRS and CDR2 YFSETQ. The CDR3 here is CASSLTWEPRLRNTIYF. The CDR3 DNA follows: TGCGCCAGCAGCTTGACTTGGGAGCCCAGGCTGAGAAACACCATATATTTT.

V is TRBV27 and J is TRBJ2-3; 9 bases align to TRBD2. Per germline, CDR1 MNHEY and CDR2 SMNVEV (reference sequence). The CDR3 contains 14 residues. V lost 6 bases and J lost 2; bases outside the gene matches: 3. The CDR3 loop reads CASSRGGATDTQYF. CDR3 in DNA: TGTGCCAGCAGCCGCGGGGGGGCCACAGATACGCAGTATTTT.

The chain is built from TRBV4-1 and TRBJ1-5; D possibly corresponds to TRBD1 (6 bases). The CDR3 length is 15 residues. Germline-derived CDR1 and CDR2 are MGHRA and YSYEKL. Trimming took 3 bases from V and 2 from J, leaving 11 bases between them. The CDR3: CASSHPGVGNQPQHF. The CDR3 nucleotides read TGCGCCAGCAGCCACCCAGGGGTCGGCAATCAGCCCCAGCATTTT.

This chain connects TRBV7-8 to TRBJ1-1; 11 nucleotides align to TRBD1. This CDR3 has 16 residues. Trimming removed 4 bases from V and 0 bases from J; junction bases left unmatched: 4. CDR1 is SGHVS and CDR2 is FQNEAQ in the germline V gene. In DNA, the CDR3 is TGTGCCAGCAGCTCTCGGGACAGGGGGATGAACACTGAAGCTTTCTTT. It encodes CASSSRDRGMNTEAFF.

This chain's CDR3 is CASSLGGTGSYEQYF. Written as DNA, the CDR3 is TGTGCCAGCAGCTTGGGTGGGACAGGGTCCTACGAGCAGTACTTC. The V gene is TRBV11-2, the J gene TRBJ2-7, with 9 bases aligning to TRBD1. This CDR3 spans 15 amino acids. Germline loops: CDR1 SGHAT, CDR2 FQNNGV. The trim removed 3 bases at V and 1 base at J, leaving 4 bases unmatched.

The table lists this clone with a few counts. The chain has TRBV18 and TRBJ1-4; 8 bases fit TRBD1. The CDR3 consists of 16 residues. Germline assignment: CDR1 KGHSH and CDR2 LQKENI. V gave up 3 bases and J gave up 2 bases; unmatched junction bases: 5. The CDR3 DNA sequence: TGTGCCAGCTCACCGTGGACAGGGCAGACTAATGAAAAACTGTTTTTT. Protein product: CASSPWTGQTNEKLFF.

The V and J genes are TRBV14 and TRBJ2-2, with D possibly being TRBD1 or TRBD2 (5 bases each). Germline V gene data show CDR1 as SGHDN and CDR2 as FVKESK. The CDR3 runs 15 residues. Trimming left V 4 bases short and J 6 bases short, with 15 bases between. CDR3 nucleotides: TGTGCCAGCAGCCCTAGGCCGGGGCCCGCCGGGGAGCTGTTTTTT. It yields the protein CASSPRPGPAGELFF.